This T cell receptor (beta chain) comes out of a study of PD-1 blockade in classical Hodgkin lymphoma. Across the study: Patients were dosed intravenously with nivolumab at 3 mg/kg every 2 weeks.

Sequencing used immunoSEQ multiplex PCR; TCRdb keeps in-frame clones, though not all of them. The repertoire has 47,000 or so clones, about three quarters of them found once; the top ten carry more than 9.5%. Exposure to brentuximab vedotin varied, and each patient had relapsed following autologous stem cell transplantation. Broader study findings: Exclusion applied to patients who initiated nivolumab less than 1 year following ASCT. Newly diagnosed patients had diversity similar to the baseline diversity of complete responders.

Comment on this clone: The antigen is not known.

CDR3 length equals 14 residues. V lost 7 bases and J lost 3; bases outside the gene matches: 7. The germline V gene has CDR1 MNHNS and CDR2 SASEGT. J is TRBJ2-7 and V is TRBV6-1, with 9 positions matching TRBD1. Material: peripheral blood mononuclear cells (PBMCs), obtained at baseline. The sequence was obtained from a human donor with classical Hodgkin lymphoma. CDR3 region: CASTGGTGNYEQYF. CDR3 DNA: TGTGCCAGCACCGGGGGGACAGGGAACTACGAGCAGTACTTC.